These T cell receptor beta chains were read from a single sample in a study of Graves' ophthalmopathy and Graves' hyperthyroidism. TCRdb redid the calling of the multiplex PCR reads with MiXCR, one entry per CDR3 protein. The sample includes approximately 210,000 distinct CDR3 sequences, approximately 28% of them seen just once. Sequenced: peripheral blood. These TCRs come from a man in his forties or fifties with Graves' ophthalmopathy. The CDR3 runs from the conserved cysteine through the conserved F or W. D genes are given only for firm matches. Where a row states a size, it is once, few, many or the class of an expanded clone; other rows omit it.

many,17,TRBD1,TRBJ2-2,TRBV6-5,TGTGCCAGCAGTTACGCTACCGGGACAGGGAACACCGGGGAGCTGTTTTTT,CASSYATGTGNTGELFF
many,13,NA,TRBJ2-5,TRBV6-1,TGTGCCAGCAGTGCTAGCTCTCGGGAGACCCAGTACTTC,CASSASSRETQYF
many,14,NA,TRBJ1-2,TRBV15,TGTGCCACCAGCAGAGGGGGGGGAGGAGACGGCTACACCTTC,CATSRGGGGDGYTF
many,13,TRBD2,TRBJ2-5,TRBV3-1,TGTGCCAGCAGCAAGAGCGGGAGGGAGGTTACGGACTTC,CASSKSGREVTDF
many,12,NA,TRBJ2-7,TRBV12-3/TRBV12-4,TGTGCCAGCAGTTTACTGTATGTGGAGCAGTACTTC,CASSLLYVEQYF
NA,14,NA,TRBJ2-7,TRBV24-1,TGTGCCATACCTCCTTGGACGGTTGCCTACGAGCAGTACTTC,CAIPPWTVAYEQYF
NA,15,TRBD2,TRBJ2-5,TRBV20-1,TGCAGTGCTAGGCTTACTAGCGGGAGGCAAGAGACCCAGTACTTC,CSARLTSGRQETQYF
once,13,NA,TRBJ2-5,TRBV30,TGTGCCTGGAGTATGGGGGGCCAAGAGACCCAGTACTTC,CAWSMGGQETQYF
many,18,TRBD2,TRBJ2-2,TRBV6-2/TRBV6-3,TGTGCCAGCAGTTACCCCCCTCTGACTAGCGGGAGGACCGGGGAGCTGTTTTTT,CASSYPPLTSGRTGELFF
many,14,NA,TRBJ1-5,TRBV6-5,TGTGCCAGCAGTATCGGGACGGCAAATCAGCCCCAGCATTTT,CASSIGTANQPQHF
NA,15,NA,TRBJ2-7,TRBV28,TGTGCCAGCAGCTTTTGGGGGACCGACGGCTACGAGCAGTACTTC,CASSFWGTDGYEQYF
NA,16,NA,TRBJ2-7,TRBV28,TGTGCCAGCAGTCCTAGAGGTTTCGCCCTTTCCTACGAGCAGTACTTC,CASSPRGFALSYEQYF
many,13,TRBD1,TRBJ1-5,TRBV12-3/TRBV12-4,TGTGCCAGCCGCCGGGACAGAAATCAGCCCCAGCATTTT,CASRRDRNQPQHF
many,15,TRBD1,TRBJ2-7,TRBV4-3,TGCGCCAGCAGCCAAGATTGGCAGGGGGCCTACGAGCAGTACTTC,CASSQDWQGAYEQYF
many,13,NA,TRBJ2-5,TRBV30,TGTGCCTGGAGCCTAACAGGCGGGGAGACCCAGTACTTC,CAWSLTGGETQYF
many,13,NA,TRBJ2-5,TRBV29-1,TGCAGCGTTGAGGCCGGGTCGGGAGAGACCCAGTACTTC,CSVEAGSGETQYF
many,14,NA,TRBJ2-2,TRBV6-1,TGTGCCAGCAGTGATGCCCTTGATACCGGGGAGCTGTTTTTT,CASSDALDTGELFF
NA,13,NA,TRBJ2-7,TRBV6-2/TRBV6-3,TGTGCCAGCAGTTACCCAGGGAGCTACGAGCAGTACTTC,CASSYPGSYEQYF
many,15,NA,TRBJ2-5,TRBV4-3,TGCGCCAGCAGCCCGGGTAGCGGTATACAAGAGACCCAGTACTTC,CASSPGSGIQETQYF
many,15,TRBD2,TRBJ2-7,TRBV10-3,TGTGCCATCAGATCTCGAGCGGGACCGAACTACGAGCAGTACTTC,CAIRSRAGPNYEQYF
once,15,TRBD1,TRBJ2-7,TRBV6-2/TRBV6-3,TGTGCCAGCAGTTACGGGACAGGGTCTTTCTACGAGCAGTACTTC,CASSYGTGSFYEQYF
NA,14,NA,TRBJ1-2,TRBV6-1,TGTGCCAGCAGCAGAGGACGCGCCCGTCGAGGCTACACCTTC,CASSRGRARRGYTF
many,14,TRBD1,TRBJ1-2,TRBV6-5,TGTGCCAGCGGAGGAAGACAGGGGGTTTTTGGCTACACCTTC,CASGGRQGVFGYTF
NA,14,NA,TRBJ1-2,TRBV12-3/TRBV12-4,TGTGCCAGCAGTGGCGGGAGGTGGGACTATGGCTACACCTTC,CASSGGRWDYGYTF